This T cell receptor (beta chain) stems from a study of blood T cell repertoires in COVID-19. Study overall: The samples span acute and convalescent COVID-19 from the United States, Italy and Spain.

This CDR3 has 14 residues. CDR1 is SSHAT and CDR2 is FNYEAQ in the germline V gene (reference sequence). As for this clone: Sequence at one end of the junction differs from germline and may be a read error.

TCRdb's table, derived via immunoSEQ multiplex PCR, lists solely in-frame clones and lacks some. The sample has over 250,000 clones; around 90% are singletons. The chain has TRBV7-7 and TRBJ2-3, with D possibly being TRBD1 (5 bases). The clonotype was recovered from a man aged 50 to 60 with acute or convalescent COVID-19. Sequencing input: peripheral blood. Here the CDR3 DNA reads TGTGCTAGCAGCTTACAGGTTGGGTCAGATACGCAGTATTTT. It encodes CASSLQVGSDTQYF.